This T cell receptor (beta chain) was retrieved from a study of blood T cells in healthy people across ages. The CDR3 sequence is 15 residues long. Per germline, CDR1 ENHRY and CDR2 SYGVKD. The individuals who served as donors were healthy Caucasians living in Russia, aged about 6 to 100. For the second PCR, which ran for 7 to 11 cycles, a sample-barcoded 5' primer and a J-beta primer mix were used. Each cDNA molecule, via a template-switch adaptor with 12 random nucleotides, was tagged. Using its own MiXCR run on the 5' RACE reads, TCRdb lists one record per CDR3 protein. The table includes some 890,000 distinct CDR3 sequences, 25% to 35% detected once. The same data also contributed to another study, on T cells of mothers and their children. That paper notes: Mothers and children who were related shared slightly more overlap than unrelated pairs, but not significantly more.

Sequencing was carried out using blood. This clonotype was obtained from a woman in her forties in good health. The chain has TRBV10-3 and TRBJ2-7; possibly TRBD1 for D (5 bases). Matching the DNA end better, TRBJ2-4 makes the J call doubtful. Here the CDR3 reads CAISERSAGKNIQYF. CDR3 nucleotides: TGTGCCATCAGTGAAAGGTCGGCAGGGAAAAACATTCAGTACTTC.